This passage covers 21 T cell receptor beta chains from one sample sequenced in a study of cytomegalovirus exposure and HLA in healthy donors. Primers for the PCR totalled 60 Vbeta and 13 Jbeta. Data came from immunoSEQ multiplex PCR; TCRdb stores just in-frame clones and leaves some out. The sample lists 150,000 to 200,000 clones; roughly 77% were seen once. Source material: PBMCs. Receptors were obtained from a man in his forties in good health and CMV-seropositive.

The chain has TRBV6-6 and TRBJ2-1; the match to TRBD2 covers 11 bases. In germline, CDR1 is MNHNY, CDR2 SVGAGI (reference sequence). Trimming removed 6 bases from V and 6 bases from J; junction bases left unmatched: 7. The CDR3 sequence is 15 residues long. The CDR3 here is CASREGLAGFNEQFF. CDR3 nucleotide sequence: TGTGCCAGCAGGGAAGGACTAGCGGGTTTCAATGAGCAGTTCTTC.

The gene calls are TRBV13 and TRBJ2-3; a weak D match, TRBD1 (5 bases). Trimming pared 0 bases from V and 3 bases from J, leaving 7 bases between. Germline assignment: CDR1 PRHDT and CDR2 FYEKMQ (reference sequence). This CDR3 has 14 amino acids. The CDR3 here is CASSLGTDTDTQYF. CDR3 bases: TGTGCCAGCAGCTTAGGGACAGATACAGATACGCAGTATTTT.

CDR3 bases: TGTGCCAGCAGCCAGGACACTTCCTACGAGCAGTACTTC. Encoded protein: CASSQDTSYEQYF. This chain links TRBV5-4 with TRBJ2-7, with D tentatively TRBD1 (5 bases). This CDR3 is built from 13 residues. The ends were cut back, 4 bases at V and 1 base at J, with 9 bases in the middle. Germline V lookup: CDR1 SGHNT, CDR2 YYREEE (reference sequence).

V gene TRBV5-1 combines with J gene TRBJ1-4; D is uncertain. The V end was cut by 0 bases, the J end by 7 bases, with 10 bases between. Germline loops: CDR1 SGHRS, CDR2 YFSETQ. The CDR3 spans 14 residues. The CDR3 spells CASSLERAGEKLFF. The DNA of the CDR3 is TGCGCCAGCAGCTTGGAAAGGGCGGGTGAAAAACTGTTTTTT.

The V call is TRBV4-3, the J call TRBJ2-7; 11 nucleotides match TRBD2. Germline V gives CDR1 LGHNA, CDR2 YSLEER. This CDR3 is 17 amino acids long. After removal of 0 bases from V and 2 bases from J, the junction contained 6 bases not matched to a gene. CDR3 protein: CASSQDSGLAVPYEQYF. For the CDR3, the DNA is TGCGCCAGCAGCCAAGATTCGGGACTAGCGGTACCCTACGAGCAGTACTTC.

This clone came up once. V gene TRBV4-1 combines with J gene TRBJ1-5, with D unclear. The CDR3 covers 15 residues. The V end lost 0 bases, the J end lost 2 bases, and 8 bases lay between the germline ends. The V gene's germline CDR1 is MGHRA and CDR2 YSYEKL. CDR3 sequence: CASSQDFTGNQPQHF. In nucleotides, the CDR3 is TGCGCCAGCAGCCAAGATTTCACAGGCAATCAGCCCCAGCATTTT.

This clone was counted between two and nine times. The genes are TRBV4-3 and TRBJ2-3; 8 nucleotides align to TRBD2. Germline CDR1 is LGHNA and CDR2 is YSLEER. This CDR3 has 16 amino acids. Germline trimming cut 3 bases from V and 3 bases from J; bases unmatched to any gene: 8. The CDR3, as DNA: TGCGCCAGCAGCCACTCTTTTCGGGAGGGGACAGATACGCAGTATTTT. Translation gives CASSHSFREGTDTQYF.

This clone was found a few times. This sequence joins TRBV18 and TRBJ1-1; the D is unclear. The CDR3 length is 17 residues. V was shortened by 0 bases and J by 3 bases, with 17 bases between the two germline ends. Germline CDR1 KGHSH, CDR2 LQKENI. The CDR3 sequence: CASSPPRFDSSYTEAFF. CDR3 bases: TGTGCCAGCTCACCACCGCGATTCGACTCATCCTACACTGAAGCTTTCTTT.

The CDR3, as DNA: TGTGCCAGCAGCTTAAGGGGCTCCTACGAGCAGTACTTC. Encoded protein: CASSLRGSYEQYF. The chain recombines TRBV7-8 with TRBJ2-7; D is possibly TRBD1 (5 bases). The CDR3 has 13 amino acids. Germline assignment: CDR1 SGHVS and CDR2 FQNEAQ. V lost 2 bases and J lost 0, with 5 bases in between.

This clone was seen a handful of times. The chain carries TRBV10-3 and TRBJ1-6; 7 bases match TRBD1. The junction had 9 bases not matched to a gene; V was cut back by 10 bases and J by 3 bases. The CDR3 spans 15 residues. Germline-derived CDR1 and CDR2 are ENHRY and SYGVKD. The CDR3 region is CATSAGTDYNSPLHF. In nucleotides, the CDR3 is TGTGCCACAAGCGCCGGGACAGACTATAATTCACCCCTCCACTTT.

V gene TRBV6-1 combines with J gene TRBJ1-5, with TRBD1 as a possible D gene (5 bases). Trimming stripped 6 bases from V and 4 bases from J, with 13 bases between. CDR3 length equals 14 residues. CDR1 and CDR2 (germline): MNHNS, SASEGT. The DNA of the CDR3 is TGTGCCAGCAGAGGGGTCGACGAAAATCAGCCCCAGCATTTT. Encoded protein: CASRGVDENQPQHF.

The CDR3 bases are TGTGCCAGCAGTGACCCTGGACATATCCGGCTGGTCGCAGAGCAGTATTTT. This gives the protein CASSDPGHIRLVAEQYF. The chain employs TRBV6-4 and TRBJ2-3; perhaps TRBD1 as D (5 bases). The CDR3 totals 17 residues. The germline V gene has CDR1 MRHNA and CDR2 SNTAGT. Trimming stripped 2 bases from V and 11 bases from J, with 26 bases between.

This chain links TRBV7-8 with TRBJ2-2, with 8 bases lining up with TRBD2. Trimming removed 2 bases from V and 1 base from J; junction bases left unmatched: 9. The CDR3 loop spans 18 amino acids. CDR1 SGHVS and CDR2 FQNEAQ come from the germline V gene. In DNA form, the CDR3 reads TGTGCCAGCAGCTTACCCCCCCCGGGACTAGGGAACACCGGGGAGCTGTTTTTT. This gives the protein CASSLPPPGLGNTGELFF.

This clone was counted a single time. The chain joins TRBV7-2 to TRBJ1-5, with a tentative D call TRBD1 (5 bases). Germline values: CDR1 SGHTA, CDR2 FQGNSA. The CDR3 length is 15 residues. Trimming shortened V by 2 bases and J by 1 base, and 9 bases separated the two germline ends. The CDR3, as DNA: TGTGCCAGCAGCTTACAGGGTGGAAGCAATCAGCCCCAGCATTTT. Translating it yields CASSLQGGSNQPQHF.

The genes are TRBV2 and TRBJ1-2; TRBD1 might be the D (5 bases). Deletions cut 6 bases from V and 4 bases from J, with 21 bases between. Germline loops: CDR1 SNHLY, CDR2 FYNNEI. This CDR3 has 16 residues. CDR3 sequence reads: CASRATGTLRSYGYTF. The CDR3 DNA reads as TGTGCCAGCAGAGCCACCGGGACTCTAAGGTCCTATGGCTACACCTTC.

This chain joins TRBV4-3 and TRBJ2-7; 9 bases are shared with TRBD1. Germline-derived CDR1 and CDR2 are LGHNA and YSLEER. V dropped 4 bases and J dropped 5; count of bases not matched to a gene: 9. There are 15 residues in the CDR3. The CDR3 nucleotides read TGCGCCAGCAGCCCTGGAGGGTGGACAGGGGACGAGCAGTACTTC. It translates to CASSPGGWTGDEQYF.

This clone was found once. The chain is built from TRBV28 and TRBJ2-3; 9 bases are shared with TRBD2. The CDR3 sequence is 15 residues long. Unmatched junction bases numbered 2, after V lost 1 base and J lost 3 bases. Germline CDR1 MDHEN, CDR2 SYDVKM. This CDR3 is CASSLSAGGTDTQYF. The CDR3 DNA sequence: TGTGCCAGCAGTTTATCAGCGGGAGGTACAGATACGCAGTATTTT.

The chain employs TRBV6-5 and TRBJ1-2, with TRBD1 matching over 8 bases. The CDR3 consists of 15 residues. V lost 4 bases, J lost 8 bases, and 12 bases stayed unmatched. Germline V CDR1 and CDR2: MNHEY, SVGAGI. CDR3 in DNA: TGTGCCAGCAGTTCACCCCGGGACAGGCAAGACGGCTACACCTTC. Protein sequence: CASSSPRDRQDGYTF.

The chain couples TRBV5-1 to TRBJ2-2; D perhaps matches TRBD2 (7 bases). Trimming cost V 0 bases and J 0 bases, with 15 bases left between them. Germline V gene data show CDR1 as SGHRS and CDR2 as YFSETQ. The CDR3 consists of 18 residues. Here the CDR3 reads CASSLGPLGGANTGELFF. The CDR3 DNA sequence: TGCGCCAGCAGCTTGGGCCCCTTAGGGGGGGCGAACACCGGGGAGCTGTTTTTT.

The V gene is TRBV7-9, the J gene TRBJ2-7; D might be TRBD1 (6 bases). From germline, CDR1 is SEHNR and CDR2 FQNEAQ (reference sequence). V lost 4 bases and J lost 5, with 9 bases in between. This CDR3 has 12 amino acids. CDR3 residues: CASSSQGNEQYF. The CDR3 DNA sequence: TGTGCCAGCAGCTCACAGGGTAACGAGCAGTACTTC.

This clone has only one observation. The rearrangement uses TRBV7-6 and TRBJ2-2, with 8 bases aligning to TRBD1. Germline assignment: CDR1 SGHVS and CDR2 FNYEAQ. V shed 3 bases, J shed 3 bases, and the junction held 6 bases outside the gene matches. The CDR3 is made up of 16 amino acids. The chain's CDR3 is CASSFPGGTDTGELFF. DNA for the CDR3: TGTGCCAGCAGCTTTCCAGGGGGCACGGACACCGGGGAGCTGTTTTTT. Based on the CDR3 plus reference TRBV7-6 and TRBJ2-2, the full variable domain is GAGVSQSPRYKVTKRGQDVALRCDPISGHVSLYWYRQALGQGPEFLTYFNYEAQQDKSGLPNDRFSAERPEGSISTLTIQRTEQRDSAMYRCASSFPGGTDTGELFFGEGSRLTVL.